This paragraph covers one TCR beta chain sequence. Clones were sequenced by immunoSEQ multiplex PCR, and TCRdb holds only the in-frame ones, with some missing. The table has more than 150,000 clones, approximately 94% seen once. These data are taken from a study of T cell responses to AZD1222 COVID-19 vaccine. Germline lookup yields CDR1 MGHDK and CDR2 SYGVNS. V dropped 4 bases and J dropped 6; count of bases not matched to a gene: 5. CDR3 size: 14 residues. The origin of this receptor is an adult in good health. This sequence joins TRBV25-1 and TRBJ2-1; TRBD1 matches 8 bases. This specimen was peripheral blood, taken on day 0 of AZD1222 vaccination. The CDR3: CASSVTTGGNEQFF. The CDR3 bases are TGTGCCAGCAGTGTGACCACAGGGGGCAATGAGCAGTTCTTC.